Listed below are T cell receptor beta chains from one sample, sequenced in a study of cytomegalovirus exposure and HLA in healthy donors. Produced via immunoSEQ multiplex PCR; TCRdb's table is partial and in-frame only. The table shows 100,000 to 150,000 clones, with 70% to 85% occurring only once. Source material: PBMCs. These receptors originate from a female donor in good health and CMV-seronegative. CDR3s include the opening cysteine and the closing phenylalanine or tryptophan. D genes are given only for firm matches. A row's size may be missing; if present it is once, few, many or a size class.

v_call: TRBV6-5; j_call: TRBJ1-6; d_call: NA; clone_size: few; cdr3_nt: TGTGCCTCCACGGCAGGGGTCTCACCCCTCCACTTT; cdr3_aa: CASTAGVSPLHF
v_call: TRBV15; j_call: TRBJ2-7; d_call: TRBD2; clone_size: few; cdr3_nt: TGTGCCACCAGCAGAGAAAAAGCGGGAGATAGGTACTACGAGCAGTACTTC; cdr3_aa: CATSREKAGDRYYEQYF
v_call: TRBV20-1; j_call: TRBJ2-7; d_call: TRBD2; clone_size: NA; cdr3_nt: TGTGGACTAGCGGGAAGGTACGAGCAGTACTTC; cdr3_aa: CGLAGRYEQYF
v_call: TRBV10-3; j_call: TRBJ1-5; d_call: NA; clone_size: few; cdr3_nt: TGTGCCATCGCCCAGGATGGGAATCAGCCCCAGCATTTT; cdr3_aa: CAIAQDGNQPQHF
v_call: TRBV28; j_call: TRBJ1-1; d_call: TRBD1; clone_size: NA; cdr3_nt: TGTGCCAGCACACCAGGGGGTAGGACTGAAGCTTTCTTT; cdr3_aa: CASTPGGRTEAFF
v_call: TRBV7-2; j_call: TRBJ1-1; d_call: NA; clone_size: NA; cdr3_nt: TGTGCCAGCAGCTTAGCGCCGGGGGGGGGAACTGAAGCTTTCTTT; cdr3_aa: CASSLAPGGGTEAFF
v_call: TRBV5-6; j_call: TRBJ1-5; d_call: NA; clone_size: NA; cdr3_nt: TGTGCCAGCAGCTTACTCAATCAGCCCCAGCATTTT; cdr3_aa: CASSLLNQPQHF
v_call: TRBV7-3; j_call: TRBJ2-3; d_call: TRBD2; clone_size: few; cdr3_nt: TGTGCCAGCAGCCCCCGGGGGGGTGGCACAGATACGCAGTATTTT; cdr3_aa: CASSPRGGGTDTQYF
v_call: TRBV4-3; j_call: TRBJ1-1; d_call: NA; clone_size: NA; cdr3_nt: TGCGCCAGCAGCCAAGAGGGGCGAGACCAAGCTTTCTTT; cdr3_aa: CASSQEGRDQAFF
v_call: TRBV7-8; j_call: TRBJ2-7; d_call: TRBD1; clone_size: NA; cdr3_nt: TGTGCCAGCAGCCACGGACAGGGGCTGTCCTACGAGCAGTACTTC; cdr3_aa: CASSHGQGLSYEQYF
v_call: TRBV28; j_call: TRBJ2-7; d_call: NA; clone_size: NA; cdr3_nt: TGTGCCAGCTTAGCGAGCCCCTACGAGCAGTACTTC; cdr3_aa: CASLASPYEQYF
v_call: TRBV27; j_call: TRBJ1-1; d_call: NA; clone_size: NA; cdr3_nt: TGTGCCAGCAGTCCCGACAGCTACTCAGTCACTGAAGCTTTCTTT; cdr3_aa: CASSPDSYSVTEAFF
v_call: TRBV27; j_call: TRBJ1-1; d_call: TRBD1; clone_size: NA; cdr3_nt: TGTGCCAGCTTTGACAGGGGGCACACTGAAGCTTTCTTT; cdr3_aa: CASFDRGHTEAFF
v_call: TRBV6-1; j_call: TRBJ2-5; d_call: TRBD1; clone_size: NA; cdr3_nt: TGTGCCAGCAGTGCATACAGGGGGCAAGAGACCCAGTACTTC; cdr3_aa: CASSAYRGQETQYF
v_call: TRBV30; j_call: TRBJ2-7; d_call: TRBD2; clone_size: NA; cdr3_nt: TGTGCCTGGCGAAAGGGACTAGCGGGAGGCGAGCAGTACTTC; cdr3_aa: CAWRKGLAGGEQYF
v_call: TRBV27; j_call: TRBJ2-1; d_call: TRBD2; clone_size: few; cdr3_nt: TGTGCCAGCAGTGGGACTAGCGGGATAAGTGAGCAGTTCTTC; cdr3_aa: CASSGTSGISEQFF
v_call: TRBV28; j_call: TRBJ1-5; d_call: TRBD1; clone_size: NA; cdr3_nt: TGTGCCAGCCTGACAGGGTTTGGACAGCCCCAGCATTTT; cdr3_aa: CASLTGFGQPQHF
v_call: TRBV4-1; j_call: TRBJ2-7; d_call: TRBD2; clone_size: NA; cdr3_nt: TGCGCCAGCAGCCAAGTGAGTGTGGGGACTAGCGGCTACGAGCAGTACTTC; cdr3_aa: CASSQVSVGTSGYEQYF
v_call: TRBV19; j_call: TRBJ1-5; d_call: TRBD1; clone_size: NA; cdr3_nt: TGTGCCAGTACCCCCCTTGACAGGGGAAATCAGCCCCAGCATTTT; cdr3_aa: CASTPLDRGNQPQHF
v_call: TRBV5-4; j_call: TRBJ2-1; d_call: TRBD2; clone_size: NA; cdr3_nt: TGTGCCAGCAGCTCTCTAAGCGGGGTCGGATATGAGCAGTTCTTC; cdr3_aa: CASSSLSGVGYEQFF
v_call: TRBV29-1; j_call: TRBJ1-4; d_call: NA; clone_size: NA; cdr3_nt: TGCAGCGTTGGTTTCGGAGAGGAAAAACTGTTTTTT; cdr3_aa: CSVGFGEEKLFF
v_call: TRBV30; j_call: TRBJ1-4; d_call: NA; clone_size: NA; cdr3_nt: TGTGCCTGGAGTCTGAATGAAAAACTGTTTTTT; cdr3_aa: CAWSLNEKLFF
v_call: TRBV13; j_call: TRBJ1-2; d_call: TRBD1; clone_size: NA; cdr3_nt: TGTGCCAGCAGCTCTGCAGGGGGTCTGCTTGGCTACACCTTC; cdr3_aa: CASSSAGGLLGYTF
v_call: TRBV7-9; j_call: TRBJ2-7; d_call: TRBD1; clone_size: NA; cdr3_nt: TGTGCCAGCAGCTTCCGGGACAGGGGCCTCTACGAGCAGTACTTC; cdr3_aa: CASSFRDRGLYEQYF
v_call: TRBV5-1; j_call: TRBJ1-2; d_call: TRBD1; clone_size: NA; cdr3_nt: TGCGCCAGCAGCTTGGGGCAGGGGGCGCTTGGCTACACCTTC; cdr3_aa: CASSLGQGALGYTF
v_call: TRBV6-5; j_call: TRBJ1-2; d_call: NA; clone_size: NA; cdr3_nt: TGTGCCAGCAGCTCCCCGCGGCAGGGCTATGGCTACACCTTC; cdr3_aa: CASSSPRQGYGYTF
v_call: TRBV7-3; j_call: TRBJ1-1; d_call: NA; clone_size: NA; cdr3_nt: TGTGCCAGCAGCTCAACCTCCGTTAGTACCGGGACTGAAGCTTTCTTT; cdr3_aa: CASSSTSVSTGTEAFF
v_call: TRBV4-2; j_call: TRBJ2-7; d_call: NA; clone_size: NA; cdr3_nt: TGTGCCAGCAGCCAAGATCCAGGCCCCTACGAGCAGTACTTC; cdr3_aa: CASSQDPGPYEQYF
v_call: TRBV7-8; j_call: TRBJ1-4; d_call: TRBD1; clone_size: few; cdr3_nt: TGTGCCAGCAGCCCTTCTTCGACAGGGGGTAATGAAAAACTGTTTTTT; cdr3_aa: CASSPSSTGGNEKLFF
v_call: TRBV7-8; j_call: TRBJ2-7; d_call: NA; clone_size: few; cdr3_nt: TGTGCCAGCAGCTTAGAGGGACACCAAGTGTACGAGCAGTACTTC; cdr3_aa: CASSLEGHQVYEQYF
v_call: TRBV2; j_call: TRBJ2-7; d_call: TRBD1; clone_size: few; cdr3_nt: TGTGCCAGCACCACTATCGCAGGACAGGGGGGCAACGAGCAGTACTTC; cdr3_aa: CASTTIAGQGGNEQYF
v_call: TRBV5-4; j_call: TRBJ2-1; d_call: TRBD2; clone_size: NA; cdr3_nt: TGTGCCAGCAGCTCGGATTCACCGGGACTAGCGGGAAGTAATGAGCAGTTCTTC; cdr3_aa: CASSSDSPGLAGSNEQFF
v_call: TRBV28; j_call: TRBJ2-5; d_call: TRBD1; clone_size: NA; cdr3_nt: TGTGCCAGCAGTTTTACAGGGGTAGGAGAGACCCAGTACTTC; cdr3_aa: CASSFTGVGETQYF
v_call: TRBV6-6; j_call: TRBJ2-3; d_call: TRBD2; clone_size: NA; cdr3_nt: TGTGCCAGCCACAACCTAGCGGGAGACACAGATACGCAGTATTTT; cdr3_aa: CASHNLAGDTDTQYF
v_call: TRBV5-1; j_call: TRBJ2-3; d_call: NA; clone_size: NA; cdr3_nt: TGCGCCAGCAGCTTAGCGGGCCCGCGCACAGATACGCAGTATTTT; cdr3_aa: CASSLAGPRTDTQYF